This T cell receptor (beta chain) was profiled in a study of blood T cell repertoires in COVID-19 (dated by TCRdb to the early 2020s). In terms of the full investigation: Samples from collaborators originated in the United States, Italy and Spain and spanned both the acute and convalescent phases of COVID-19. The material from the prospective study consisted of cDNA or gDNA derived from T cells, B-cell-depleted T cells, or PBMCs. The dataset comprised deeply sampled blood TCRbeta repertoires from subjects exposed to, actively infected with, or recovered from COVID-19. The repertoires were made available in a free public database intended to serve as a resource for research on the immune response to SARS-CoV-2. Samples came from the ongoing ImmuneRACE study (first 160 participants) plus 1,254 subjects from 6 global collaborators. Sample metadata almost always included a de-identified subject ID, COVID-19 status, age in years and sex. HLA class I and class II types, where available, came from metadata supplied by the sample provider rather than from assay-based typing. On the study overall, not on this receptor specifically: The quantity of clinical and demographic metadata differed by source and by participant and was supplied without curation.

CDR1 is given as SGHVS and CDR2 as FQNEAQ, both from the germline V gene. V gives up 5 bases and J gives up 3 bases, and the segment between their germline ends measures 9 bases. The CDR3 has 13 amino acids, counting the end cysteine and phenylalanine. The read is trimmed to its CDR3 DNA, 39 bases read in frame from base 1. On this clone itself: Its antigen is not yet known. Per-base quality was not reported, and no clone a single base away is much larger than it.

The immunoSEQ Assay, a bias-controlled multiplex PCR, was used to amplify TCRbeta CDR3 regions from genomic DNA. The study's own analysis went as follows. The number of nucleated cells in each sample was estimated by amplification of reference gene primers within the assay. To quantify the absolute abundance of each unique TCRbeta CDR3 rearrangement, sequence reads were collapsed and filtered. Productive Simpson clonality was computed per sample as the square root of Simpson's diversity index over productive rearrangements. The table comes from immuneACCESS by way of TCRdb, which keeps in-frame sequences with V and J called. Part of the clones is missing from these tables; in studies checked, under half for an unresolved V gene and the rest for unknown reasons. That table is the source of V, J and clone size, and D and trimming were worked out from the DNA. For this sample there are roughly 81,000 clones; 91% appear just once. The ten largest make up 1.5% to 2% of the sample.

The collaborating institutions used their own protocols to collect whole blood in K2EDTA tubes. For TCRbeta analysis, collaborators shipped samples in one of three forms: frozen whole blood, isolated PBMCs, or DNA extracted from either of those sample types. The source is a woman in her 50s in a cohort sampled during active COVID-19. The specimen was peripheral blood. The V and J genes are TRBV7-8 and TRBJ2-3; no D gene call is confident. The DNA sequence is TGTGCCAGCAGCCCGCAGGTGACAGATACGCAGTATTTT. The translation is CASSPQVTDTQYF. The variable domain in full, with residues beyond the CDR3 obtained from the reference TRBV7-8 and TRBJ2-3 genes, is GAGVSQSPRYKVAKRGQDVALRCDPISGHVSLFWYQQALGQGPEFLTYFQNEAQLDKSGLPSDRFFAERPEGSVSTLKIQRTQQEDSAVYLCASSPQVTDTQYFGPGTRLTVL.